This T cell receptor (beta chain) was documented in a study of blood T cell repertoires in COVID-19. For the study at large: Samples of COVID-19 (acute and convalescent) were obtained from the United States, Italy and Spain. The analysed material was cDNA or gDNA that came from T cells, B-cell-depleted T cells, or PBMCs.

Only a few counts were recorded for this clone. Authors' methods: Nucleated cell counts were estimated from reference gene primer amplification. TCRdb's copy holds only in-frame clones and misses some; the assay was immunoSEQ multiplex PCR. That table is the source of V, J and clone size, and D and trimming were worked out from the DNA. The table lists 150,000 or so clones, roughly 91% of them singletons. Germline CDR1 and CDR2: MNHEY and SVGAGI. With V trimmed by 8 bases and J by 6 bases, 11 bases remained unmatched. CDR3 length: 15 residues. The receptor was isolated from a woman in her forties or fifties with acute or convalescent COVID-19. J is TRBJ2-2 and V is TRBV6-5; TRBD2 matches at 8 bases. Input material: peripheral blood. Here the CDR3 DNA reads TGTGCCAGCTCGGGGGCGCTAGCGGGCCCCGGGGAGCTGTTTTTT. This codes for CASSGALAGPGELFF.